This TCR beta chain was recorded in a study of blood T cell repertoires in COVID-19. Study context: The United States, Italy and Spain supplied acute and convalescent COVID-19 samples.

This CDR3 contains 12 residues. The V end lost 11 bases, the J end lost 7 bases, and 14 bases lay between the germline ends. Germline CDR1 MGHDK, CDR2 SYGVNS. Method: immunoSEQ multiplex PCR; TCRdb's copy keeps in-frame clones and lacks some. The data hold 18,000 or so clones, with around 82% observed a single time. Sequencing was done on a sample of peripheral blood. The chain recombines TRBV25-1 with TRBJ1-4; no reliable D call. This TCR was sampled from a man aged 35-49 years with active or convalescent COVID-19. The CDR3 loop is CAVESLSEKLFF. In DNA form, the CDR3 reads TGTGCCGTGGAGAGTTTGAGTGAAAAACTGTTTTTT.